This T cell receptor beta chain was observed in a study of human T cells and chemical hapten exposure. Study-level background: Patch tests containing 0.01% DPC, applied to the upper back, were read at 6 days. Study-level results: TCRs whose frequency exceeded 1 in 1000 remained the same following DPC sensitization.

This clonotype has only a few counts. Its specificity is not known. TCRdb analysed the RACE reads with MiXCR anew, one entry per CDR3 protein. In the table there are about 110,000 distinct CDR3 sequences, roughly a tenth of which are singletons. There are 15 residues in the CDR3. The germline V gene has CDR1 SGHTA and CDR2 FQGNSA. V was cut by 0 bases and J by 3 bases, with 12 bases left in between. Time point of the sample: patch test 2, 6 weeks after DPC sensitization. Specified treatment: therapeutic diphenylcyclopropenone sensitization with weekly scalp DPC. The specimen was whole blood, collected in connection with sensitization to the hapten diphenylcyclopropenone (DPC). This receptor was identified in a woman aged 40 to 50 with alopecia areata. Some clones in this sample may be carry-over from other donors' samples. J is TRBJ2-7 and V is TRBV7-2, with D hard to call. This CDR3 reads CASSLAGQSGYEQYF. The CDR3 region has the DNA TGTGCCAGCAGCTTAGCAGGGCAGTCCGGCTACGAGCAGTACTTC.